A single sample is the source of the 32 T cell receptor beta chains below, sequenced in a study of blood T cell repertoires in COVID-19. Profiling relied on immunoSEQ multiplex PCR, and the TCRdb table lists in-frame clones only, not all of them. The sample yields 200,000 to 250,000 clones, about 90% seen once. The sample comprised peripheral blood. Receptor source: a man aged 60 to 69 with COVID-19, enrolled during active disease.

CDR3 sequence: CASSSGRGRTSPLHF. The CDR3 nucleotides read TGTGCCAGCTCATCGGGGCGGGGCCGTACATCACCCCTCCACTTT. The rearrangement uses TRBV18 and TRBJ1-6; D possibly corresponds to TRBD1 (5 bases). Germline-derived CDR1 and CDR2 are KGHSH and LQKENI. The CDR3 extends over 15 amino acids. V was clipped by 5 bases and J by 10 bases, with 18 bases between them. Full variable domain (outside the CDR3, taken from reference TRBV18 and TRBJ1-6): NAGVMQNPRHLVRRRGQEARLRCSPMKGHSHVYWYRQLPEEGLKFMVYLQKENIIDESGMPKERFSAEFPKEGPSILRIQQVVRGDSAAYFCASSSGRGRTSPLHFGNGTRLTVT.

Regarding this clone: The sample holds other DNA sequences that translate to the same CDR3. The chain employs TRBV19 and TRBJ2-2; TRBD1 aligns across 7 bases. J was trimmed by 4 bases and V by 1 base; bases with no gene match: 6. Germline values: CDR1 LNHDA, CDR2 SQIVND (reference sequence). This CDR3 is 16 amino acids long. In DNA form, the CDR3 reads TGTGCCAGTAGTATAGGCGACAGGGTGGGCACCGGGGAGCTGTTTTTT. This codes for CASSIGDRVGTGELFF. Based on the CDR3 plus reference TRBV19 and TRBJ2-2, the full variable domain is DGGITQSPKYLFRKEGQNVTLSCEQNLNHDAMYWYRQDPGQGLRLIYYSQIVNDFQKGDIAEGYSVSREKKESFPLTVTSAQKNPTAFYLCASSIGDRVGTGELFFGEGSRLTVL.

The V gene is TRBV9, the J gene TRBJ1-1; unclear D gene. Germline-derived CDR1 and CDR2 are SGDLS and YYNGEE. V lost 0 bases, J lost 1 base, and 13 bases lay in between. CDR3 length: 16 residues. Here the CDR3 DNA reads TGTGCCAGCAGCGTAGGTCCGTCGTCCGGGAACACTGAAGCTTTCTTT. Its protein is CASSVGPSSGNTEAFF.

The genes are TRBV9 and TRBJ2-7; a possible D gene is TRBD1 (6 bases). Germline V gene sequence: CDR1 SGDLS, CDR2 YYNGEE. The V and J ends lost 5 bases and 0 bases respectively, with 15 bases between them. The CDR3 runs 15 residues. The DNA for the CDR3 is TGTGCCAGCAGAGAAATGGGACACCTCTCCTACGAGCAGTACTTC. Its protein product is CASREMGHLSYEQYF.

The CDR3: CASSLEPPGYGYTF. The CDR3 DNA is TGCGCCAGCAGCTTGGAACCGCCCGGGTATGGCTACACCTTC. The chain recombines TRBV5-1 with TRBJ1-2; D not resolved. CDR3 length: 14 amino acids. Germline V gene data show CDR1 as SGHRS and CDR2 as YFSETQ. The V end was cut by 0 bases, the J end by 5 bases, with 11 bases between.

The rearrangement links TRBV6-5 to TRBJ2-2, with TRBD1 identical over 8 bases. The V and J ends lost 8 bases and 5 bases, in that order; junction bases with no gene match: 7. The CDR3 consists of 14 residues. CDR1 is MNHEY, CDR2 SVGAGI, per germline. The CDR3 DNA reads TGTGCCAGCCATGGACAGGGTCATACCGGGGAGCTGTTTTTT. Translation: CASHGQGHTGELFF.

This chain's CDR3 is CASSPRLAGEQFF. The CDR3 bases are TGTGCCAGCAGTCCGCGACTAGCGGGTGAGCAGTTCTTC. The chain recombines TRBV6-4 with TRBJ2-1, with 10 positions matching TRBD2. V lost 5 bases and J lost 9; bases outside the gene matches: 4. This CDR3 comprises 13 residues. Looked up from germline, CDR1 is MRHNA and CDR2 is SNTAGT.

CDR3 sequence reads: CAITHGQGHYGYTF. Here the CDR3 DNA reads TGTGCCATCACTCATGGACAGGGACACTATGGCTACACCTTC. The chain uses TRBV10-3 and TRBJ1-2; 8 bases are shared with TRBD1. CDR1 ENHRY and CDR2 SYGVKD come from the germline V gene. CDR3 length equals 14 residues. V dropped 7 bases and J dropped 3; count of bases not matched to a gene: 7.

This chain joins TRBV5-1 and TRBJ1-4; D may be TRBD1 (5 bases). CDR1 and CDR2 (germline): SGHRS, YFSETQ. Trimming shortened V by 4 bases and J by 2 bases, and 9 bases separated the two germline ends. This CDR3 is built from 14 residues. The CDR3 reads CASSAGLTNEKLFF. In DNA, the CDR3 is TGCGCCAGCAGCGCGGGACTGACTAATGAAAAACTGTTTTTT.

This chain uses TRBV12-3 or TRBV12-4 with TRBJ1-2; weak D call: TRBD1 (5 bases). V was trimmed by 1 base and J by 4 bases, leaving 7 bases between them. This CDR3 is built from 13 residues. The CDR3 nucleotides read TGTGCCAGCAGTTTAGGCAGGGCCTATGGCTACACCTTC. Protein sequence: CASSLGRAYGYTF.

The rearrangement joins TRBV6-5 to TRBJ2-1; 8 nucleotides align to TRBD1. Germline V gene sequence: CDR1 MNHEY, CDR2 SVGAGI. This CDR3 region has 15 residues. V lost 6 bases and J lost 4; bases outside the gene matches: 8. Written as DNA, the CDR3 is TGTGCCAGCAGAAGGACAGGGTTCGGGTACAATGAGCAGTTCTTC. Translation: CASRRTGFGYNEQFF.

The V and J genes are TRBV25-1 and TRBJ2-7; 7 bases are shared with TRBD2. The junction had 9 bases not matched to a gene; V was cut back by 4 bases and J by 0 bases. The CDR3 length is 16 residues. Germline V gives CDR1 MGHDK, CDR2 SYGVNS. The CDR3 region is CASSGWAGVSSYEQYF. As DNA, the CDR3 is TGTGCCAGCAGTGGGTGGGCGGGGGTCAGCTCCTACGAGCAGTACTTC.

This chain links TRBV10-1 with TRBJ2-7, with no clear D. V was trimmed by 4 bases and J by 2 bases, leaving 21 bases between them. This CDR3 is built from 17 residues. Germline V gene data show CDR1 as WNHNN and CDR2 as SYGVQD (reference sequence). This chain's CDR3 is CASSVGSPAGVAYEQYF. The DNA of the CDR3 is TGCGCCAGCAGTGTTGGGTCTCCGGCAGGTGTGGCCTACGAGCAGTACTTC.

The gene calls are TRBV19 and TRBJ2-1; 7 nucleotides match TRBD1. After removal of 10 bases from V and 4 bases from J, the junction contained 10 bases not matched to a gene. The CDR3 spans 14 residues. CDR1 is LNHDA, CDR2 SQIVND, per germline (reference sequence). CDR3 in DNA: TGTGCCACAAACACAGGGGAAAGATACAATGAGCAGTTCTTC. Its protein product is CATNTGERYNEQFF. The variable domain in full, completed from reference TRBV19 and TRBJ2-1, reads DGGITQSPKYLFRKEGQNVTLSCEQNLNHDAMYWYRQDPGQGLRLIYYSQIVNDFQKGDIAEGYSVSREKKESFPLTVTSAQKNPTAFYLCATNTGERYNEQFFGPGTRLTVL.

The J gene is TRBJ2-3, the V gene TRBV7-3, with a weak D call TRBD2 (6 bases). CDR3 length: 14 amino acids. Trimming took 1 base from V and 2 from J, leaving 7 bases between them. The germline CDR1 and CDR2 sequences are SGHTA and FQGTGA. DNA for the CDR3: TGTGCCAGCAGCTTAAGCGGGGACACAGATACGCAGTATTTT. It encodes CASSLSGDTDTQYF.

J is TRBJ1-2 and V is TRBV3-1 (or the pseudogene TRBV3-2), with D maybe TRBD1 (6 bases). Germline CDR1 and CDR2: LGHDT and YNNKEL (reference sequence). The CDR3 extends over 13 amino acids. Trimming took 4 bases from V and 5 from J, leaving 11 bases between them. CDR3 nucleotides: TGTGCCAGCAGCCCAGGGGACGGGTATGGCTACACCTTC. Protein: CASSPGDGYGYTF.

The chain is built from TRBV18 and TRBJ2-7, with a possible D match to TRBD1 (6 bases). Trimming left V 5 bases short and J 3 bases short, with 14 bases between. This CDR3 comprises 14 residues. The germline V gene has CDR1 KGHSH and CDR2 LQKENI. The chain's CDR3 is CASSGQTDYYEQYF. The CDR3 DNA sequence: TGTGCCAGCTCAGGACAGACCGATTACTACGAGCAGTACTTC.

The chain is built from TRBV30 and TRBJ2-2, with 7 bases aligning to TRBD2. Trimming took 3 bases from V and 7 from J; bases not matched to a gene: 8. Germline V gene lookup returns CDR1 GTSNPN and CDR2 SVGIG (reference sequence). This CDR3 spans 14 amino acids. CDR3: CAWRLAWGGGELFF. Here the CDR3 DNA reads TGTGCCTGGAGACTCGCCTGGGGGGGCGGGGAGCTGTTTTTT.

The chain is built from TRBV3-1 (or the pseudogene TRBV3-2) and TRBJ2-5, with 13 bases matching TRBD2. This CDR3 comprises 18 residues. Germline-derived CDR1 and CDR2 are LGHDT and YNNKEL (reference sequence). J was trimmed by 4 bases and V by 6 bases; bases with no gene match: 14. This CDR3 is CASRLWTSGGPGRETQYF. The CDR3, as DNA: TGTGCCAGCAGACTTTGGACTAGCGGGGGCCCCGGGAGAGAGACCCAGTACTTC.

This sequence joins TRBV27 and TRBJ1-6; TRBD1 agrees at 7 bases. CDR1 and CDR2 from the germline V gene are MNHEY and SMNVEV (reference sequence). Germline trimming cut 1 base from V and 5 bases from J; bases unmatched to any gene: 8. This CDR3 is 17 amino acids long. CDR3 coding DNA: TGTGCCAGCAGTTTATATCCCCCAGGGGGGCATAATTCACCCCTCCACTTT. The encoded protein is CASSLYPPGGHNSPLHF.

This clone was detected only once. The V gene is TRBV15, the J gene TRBJ1-1; D unresolved. The CDR3 is 13 amino acids. V lost 3 bases, J lost 3 bases, and 8 bases lay in between. Germline-derived CDR1 and CDR2 are LNHNV and YYDKDF (reference sequence). The CDR3 sequence is CATSRRGDTEAFF. DNA of the CDR3: TGTGCCACCAGCAGGCGGGGAGACACTGAAGCTTTCTTT.

The chain recombines TRBV6-5 with TRBJ2-7; the match to TRBD1 covers 8 bases. CDR1 MNHEY and CDR2 SVGAGI come from the germline V gene. The CDR3 runs to 14 residues. The V gene end was trimmed by 4 bases and the J gene end by 1 base; junction bases not matched to a gene: 3. The CDR3 region is CASSLDRVSYEQYF. The DNA for the CDR3 is TGTGCCAGCAGTTTGGACAGGGTTTCCTACGAGCAGTACTTC.

The rearrangement links TRBV21-1 to TRBJ1-5; TRBD1 is the table's D call and was not checked against the DNA. TRBV21-1 is labeled a pseudogene. This CDR3 comprises 16 residues. CDR3 nucleotides: TGTGCCAGCAGCCGACAGGGTGGCGTAAGCAATCAGCCCCAGCATTTT. It translates to CASSRQGGVSNQPQHF.

This sequence joins TRBV5-1 and TRBJ2-1, with 13 bases fitting TRBD2. This CDR3 region has 16 residues. The V and J ends lost 4 bases and 4 bases, in that order; junction bases with no gene match: 5. Looked up from germline, CDR1 is SGHRS and CDR2 is YFSETQ. The CDR3 DNA follows: TGCGCCAGCAGCCTACCGGGACTAGCGGGGTACAATGAGCAGTTCTTC. It specifies CASSLPGLAGYNEQFF.

The V gene is TRBV10-1, the J gene TRBJ2-1, with 12 positions matching TRBD2. Germline V gene data show CDR1 as WNHNN and CDR2 as SYGVQD (reference sequence). V was pared by 6 bases and J by 4 bases, with 4 bases of the junction left unmatched. The CDR3 covers 15 residues. CDR3 in amino acids: CASSASGGEYNEQFF. CDR3 DNA sequence: TGCGCCAGCAGCGCTAGCGGGGGGGAATACAATGAGCAGTTCTTC.

The chain carries TRBV28 and TRBJ2-7, with 11 bases identical to TRBD2. From germline, CDR1 is MDHEN and CDR2 SYDVKM. The CDR3 is made up of 13 amino acids. Unmatched junction bases numbered 5, after V lost 7 bases and J lost 6 bases. The CDR3 DNA reads TGTGCCAGCATCAAAGGACTAGCGGGCGAGCAGTACTTC. Its translation is CASIKGLAGEQYF.

This chain links TRBV24-1 with TRBJ2-1; possible D gene TRBD2, 5 bases. The germline V gene has CDR1 KGHDR and CDR2 SFDVKD. The V end was cut by 4 bases, the J end by 9 bases, with 12 bases between. This CDR3 has 13 amino acids. As DNA, the CDR3 is TGTGCCACCAGTGAAGGACTCCGCGGTGAGCAGTTCTTC. Translated: CATSEGLRGEQFF.

The J gene is TRBJ1-2, the V gene TRBV7-3, with TRBD1 identical over 10 bases. This CDR3 is 17 amino acids long. V shed 5 bases, J shed 6 bases, and the junction held 15 bases outside the gene matches. Germline CDR1 is SGHTA and CDR2 is FQGTGA. CDR3 DNA: TGTGCCAGCAGCACCAGTAACCCCGGGGACAGGGGAGATGGCTACACCTTC. It translates to CASSTSNPGDRGDGYTF. Drawing the rest from reference TRBV7-3 and TRBJ1-2, the complete variable domain is GAGVSQTPSNKVTEKGKYVELRCDPISGHTALYWYRQSLGQGPEFLIYFQGTGAADDSGLPNDRFFAVRPEGSVSTLKIQRTERGDSAVYLCASSTSNPGDRGDGYTFGSGTRLTVV.

This clone appeared once. The rearrangement joins TRBV5-4 to TRBJ2-2; D remains unclear. This CDR3 is 15 amino acids long. V shed 3 bases and J shed 0 bases, with 9 bases lying between them. The germline CDR1 and CDR2 sequences are SGHNT and YYREEE (reference sequence). CDR3: CASSSYRANTGELFF. The DNA for the CDR3 is TGTGCCAGCAGCTCGTACCGGGCGAACACCGGGGAGCTGTTTTTT.

This clone was recorded once. The rearrangement joins TRBV30 to TRBJ1-5, with D perhaps TRBD1 (5 bases). In germline, CDR1 is GTSNPN, CDR2 SVGIG (reference sequence). V gave up 5 bases and J gave up 2 bases, with 16 bases separating them. The CDR3 loop spans 15 amino acids. DNA for the CDR3: TGTGCCTGGTCTCGCCCGGGGGGACGCAATCAGCCCCAGCATTTT. Translated: CAWSRPGGRNQPQHF.

This clone was seen a single time. The rearrangement uses TRBV12-3 or TRBV12-4 and TRBJ1-1; D gene uncertain. The CDR3 loop spans 13 amino acids. The V gene lost 8 bases and the J gene lost 4 bases, with 14 bases spanning the gap. The CDR3 DNA reads TGTGCCAGCGCACCTCAGAGGAGCACTGAAGCTTTCTTT. Translating it yields CASAPQRSTEAFF.

The chain employs TRBV13 and TRBJ2-1; 11 nucleotides line up with TRBD2. The length of the CDR3 is 16 residues. The V gene's germline CDR1 is PRHDT and CDR2 FYEKMQ (reference sequence). V trimming: 0 bases; J trimming: 4 bases; junction bases outside the gene matches: 2. The CDR3 spells CASSLGGTSGYNEQFF. CDR3 coding DNA: TGTGCCAGCAGCTTAGGTGGGACTAGCGGTTACAATGAGCAGTTCTTC.